The 22 T cell receptor beta chains given below trace back to one sample, sequenced in a study of blood T cells in healthy people across ages. Then a second PCR, running roughly 7 to 12 cycles, was carried out with a sample-barcoded 5' primer and a J-beta primer mix. In TCRdb, the 5' RACE reads were re-called with MiXCR into one record per CDR3 protein. The data hold fewer than 2 million distinct CDR3 sequences, with about two fifths observed a single time. The specimen was blood. All receptors derive from a human donor in good health.

This clonotype was seen more than once but under ten times. The chain links TRBV29-1 to TRBJ1-1; TRBD1 agrees at 7 bases. With 7 bases clipped from V and 1 base from J, the junction kept 9 bases outside the gene matches. This CDR3 contains 14 residues. CDR1 is SQVTM, CDR2 ANQGSEA, per germline. The CDR3 DNA follows: TGCAGCGGAGCGGGACAGCACTCGAACACTGAAGCTTTCTTT. Translating it yields CSGAGQHSNTEAFF.

In its sample, this clonotype was seen a few times. The CDR3 nucleotides read TGTGCCACCAGGGGGACAGAGGGAGGTCAGCCCCAGCATTTT. Its translation is CATRGTEGGQPQHF. This chain joins TRBV24-1 and TRBJ1-5, with 7 bases identical to TRBD1. This CDR3 comprises 14 residues. Germline trimming cut 7 bases from V and 6 bases from J; bases unmatched to any gene: 8. CDR1 KGHDR and CDR2 SFDVKD come from the germline V gene.

This rearrangement joins TRBV7-9 to TRBJ1-4; D uncertain. Per the germline V gene, CDR1 is SEHNR and CDR2 is FQNEAQ (reference sequence). V dropped 5 bases and J dropped 14 bases, with 21 bases sitting between them. This CDR3 contains 14 residues. The DNA of the CDR3 is TGTGCCAGCAGCGAAAGGGTTTATGATGAAAGGCTGTTTTTT. Its translation: CASSERVYDERLFF.

This clonotype was seen a few times. The gene calls are TRBV11-2 and TRBJ2-6, with 10 bases fitting TRBD2. Trimming removed 3 bases from V and 0 bases from J; junction bases left unmatched: 5. CDR3 length: 18 residues. Germline CDR1 and CDR2: SGHAT and FQNNGV. CDR3 DNA sequence: TGTGCCAGCAGCTTTCCTAGCGGGGGTTACTCTGGGGCCAACGTCCTGACTTTC. Translated: CASSFPSGGYSGANVLTF.

This chain joins TRBV9 and TRBJ1-1; a weak D match, TRBD1 (5 bases). V was shortened by 3 bases and J by 1 base, with 16 bases between the two germline ends. Germline CDR1 and CDR2: SGDLS and YYNGEE. The CDR3 loop spans 16 amino acids. The CDR3 region has the DNA TGTGCCAGCAGCGGGGGACCAGGGAATCCGAACACTGAAGCTTTCTTT. This codes for CASSGGPGNPNTEAFF.

This chain joins TRBV12-3 or TRBV12-4 and TRBJ2-7; tentative D call: TRBD2 (7 bases). V lost 6 bases, J lost 1 base, and 16 bases lay in between. The length of the CDR3 is 15 residues. CDR3 nucleotide sequence: TGTGCCAGCAGCACTTGGCGGGGGACATCCTACGAGCAGTACTTC. It is translated as CASSTWRGTSYEQYF.

Only a few counts were recorded for this clonotype. The V call is TRBV6-6, the J call TRBJ2-3; no firm D call. V shed 0 bases and J shed 3 bases, with 10 bases lying between them. Germline CDR1 reads MNHNY; CDR2 reads SVGAGI (reference sequence). The length of the CDR3 is 15 residues. CDR3 nucleotide sequence: TGTGCCAGCAGTTACTCTGTGGGGATTACAGATACGCAGTATTTT. Translation gives CASSYSVGITDTQYF.

Only a few counts were recorded for this clonotype. The chain employs TRBV7-9 and TRBJ2-3; D uncertain. The CDR3 spans 14 residues. Germline V gene data show CDR1 as SEHNR and CDR2 as FQNEAQ (reference sequence). The V end lost 4 bases, the J end lost 4 bases, and 12 bases lay between the germline ends. In DNA, the CDR3 is TGTGCCAGCAGCTCCCCGAGAACTTCAGATACGCAGTATTTT. Amino acid sequence: CASSSPRTSDTQYF.

This clonotype turned up a few times. The CDR3 sequence is CASSFLGSGDKNIQYF. As DNA, the CDR3 is TGTGCCAGCAGCTTTCTGGGTAGCGGGGACAAAAACATTCAGTACTTC. The V call is TRBV7-9, the J call TRBJ2-4; the match to TRBD2 covers 8 bases. The CDR3 has 16 amino acids. Germline V CDR1 and CDR2: SEHNR, FQNEAQ (reference sequence). Trimming cost V 3 bases and J 3 bases; bases outside gene matches: 7.

The chain is built from TRBV20-1 and TRBJ1-1; D possibly corresponds to TRBD1 (5 bases). V lost 3 bases to trimming and J lost 3 bases, with 17 bases between them. The CDR3 totals 15 residues. CDR1 is DFQATT and CDR2 is SNEGSKA in the germline V gene (reference sequence). The CDR3 DNA follows: TGCAGTGCTAGTCTGACAGAGGAGATATACACTGAAGCTTTCTTT. This codes for CSASLTEEIYTEAFF.

The chain is built from TRBV6-5 and TRBJ1-1; 8 bases line up with TRBD1. V shed 5 bases and J 4 bases; nucleotides not matched to a gene: 6. CDR1 and CDR2 from the germline V gene are MNHEY and SVGAGI. The CDR3 has 14 amino acids. The chain's CDR3 is CASSTYRGGTEAFF. CDR3 nucleotides: TGTGCCAGCAGTACCTACAGGGGGGGCACTGAAGCTTTCTTT.

This chain links TRBV5-1 with TRBJ2-3; 8 nucleotides align to TRBD2. Germline V gene sequence: CDR1 SGHRS, CDR2 YFSETQ. The CDR3 loop spans 14 amino acids. After removal of 3 bases from V and 5 bases from J, the junction contained 5 bases not matched to a gene. CDR3 sequence: CASSSGTRIDTQYF. The CDR3 nucleotides are TGCGCCAGCAGCTCCGGGACTAGAATAGATACGCAGTATTTT.

The table lists this clonotype with a few counts. V is TRBV18 and J is TRBJ2-6; no reliable D call. The CDR3 is made up of 16 amino acids. Per the germline V gene, CDR1 is KGHSH and CDR2 is LQKENI. V was shortened by 0 bases and J by 2 bases, with 8 bases between the two germline ends. CDR3 nucleotides: TGTGCCAGCTCACCACCGAAGGGCACTGGGGCCAACGTCCTGACTTTC. Translation gives CASSPPKGTGANVLTF. Together with reference TRBV18 and TRBJ2-6, the CDR3 gives the full variable domain: NAGVMQNPRHLVRRRGQEARLRCSPMKGHSHVYWYRQLPEEGLKFMVYLQKENIIDESGMPKERFSAEFPKEGPSILRIQQVVRGDSAAYFCASSPPKGTGANVLTFGAGSRLTVL.

This clonotype was counted a single time. The rearrangement joins TRBV20-1 to TRBJ1-1, with D maybe TRBD1 (5 bases). CDR1 is DFQATT and CDR2 is SNEGSKA in the germline V gene (reference sequence). The CDR3 covers 12 residues. V was trimmed by 6 bases and J by 9 bases, leaving 17 bases between them. The CDR3 DNA sequence: TGCAGTGCCAGGGAAGACGGGCCTAAAGCTTTCTTT. Protein sequence: CSAREDGPKAFF.

A few counts support this clonotype. The chain uses TRBV27 and TRBJ2-1; D might be TRBD1 or TRBD2, each matching 7 bases. The CDR3 is 14 residues long. The germline V gene encodes CDR1 MNHEY and CDR2 SMNVEV (reference sequence). V lost 6 bases and J 10 bases, leaving 19 bases between the germline ends. The CDR3 here is CASRGGGQPGEQFF. The CDR3 DNA follows: TGTGCCAGCAGGGGGGGGGGACAGCCAGGGGAGCAGTTCTTC.

The chain employs TRBV28 and TRBJ2-3; the D gene is possibly TRBD2 (6 bases). The germline V and J ends were trimmed by 5 bases and 4 bases, with 13 bases remaining between them. Germline V gene lookup returns CDR1 MDHEN and CDR2 SYDVKM. The length of the CDR3 is 14 residues. The CDR3 spells CASSTPGEADTQYF. The CDR3 bases are TGTGCCAGCAGTACTCCGGGGGAGGCAGATACGCAGTATTTT.

The table lists this clonotype with a few counts. This chain uses TRBV10-3 with TRBJ2-1, with 12 bases identical to TRBD2. Germline-derived CDR1 and CDR2 are ENHRY and SYGVKD. CDR3 length: 17 residues. Trimming cost V 10 bases and J 0 bases; bases outside gene matches: 10. The CDR3 DNA reads as TGTGCCACCCTGACTAGCGGGGGCCTCAGCTCCTACAATGAGCAGTTCTTC. This sequence encodes CATLTSGGLSSYNEQFF.

The chain combines TRBV5-1 with TRBJ1-1; D call uncertain. V lost 3 bases and J lost 0, with 9 bases in between. Germline CDR1 reads SGHRS; CDR2 reads YFSETQ. The CDR3 totals 14 residues. CDR3 DNA sequence: TGCGCCAGCAGCTACCAACAGATGAACACTGAAGCTTTCTTT. Residues: CASSYQQMNTEAFF.

As concerns this clonotype: Sequence at one end of the junction differs from germline and may be a read error. The chain combines TRBV11-2 with TRBJ2-3; 8 positions match TRBD1. The CDR3 runs 15 residues. Germline V gene sequence: CDR1 SGHAT, CDR2 FQNNGV. The CDR3 loop is CAGSPGQAPGDTQYF. The DNA for the CDR3 is TGTGCCGGCAGTCCGGGACAGGCGCCGGGGGATACGCAGTATTTT. The variable domain in full, with the rest retrieved from reference TRBV11-2 and TRBJ2-3, is EAGVAQSPRYKIIEKRQSVAFWCNPISGHATLYWYQQILGQGPKLLIQFQNNGVVDDSQLPKDRFSAERLKGVDSTLKIQPAKLEDSAVYLCAGSPGQAPGDTQYFGPGTRLTVL.

The V and J genes are TRBV18 and TRBJ1-2, with 9 bases aligning to TRBD1. This CDR3 region has 16 residues. J gave up 2 bases and V 2 bases, and 6 bases lay outside the gene matches. CDR1 KGHSH and CDR2 LQKENI come from the germline V gene. The CDR3 sequence is CASSPFWDRENYGYTF. CDR3 coding DNA: TGTGCCAGCTCACCATTTTGGGACAGGGAGAACTATGGCTACACCTTC.

The J gene is TRBJ2-3, the V gene TRBV6-2 or TRBV6-3; a possible D gene is TRBD2 (6 bases). CDR3 length: 15 residues. With 6 bases removed from V and 5 bases from J, the gap between germline ends came to 18 bases. Germline CDR1 MNHEY, CDR2 SVGEGT. The CDR3 region is CASRGLGGTGDTQYF. CDR3 coding DNA: TGTGCCAGCAGAGGGTTAGGAGGGACCGGAGATACGCAGTATTTT.

This clonotype has only one observation. This rearrangement joins TRBV5-1 to TRBJ2-3; D gene uncertain. The CDR3 loop spans 18 amino acids. Germline V gene sequence: CDR1 SGHRS, CDR2 YFSETQ. Trimming removed 0 bases from V and 2 bases from J, with 19 bases in between. The CDR3 coding sequence is TGCGCCAGCAGCTTGGGGGGTCTTACGGGCCCTTTCACAGATACGCAGTATTTT. The encoded protein is CASSLGGLTGPFTDTQYF.